The T cell receptor beta chain under discussion was sequenced for a study of T cells in Graves' hyperthyroidism and ophthalmopathy. The V gene's germline CDR1 is SEHNR and CDR2 FQNEAQ (reference sequence). V was shortened by 6 bases and J by 3 bases, with 6 bases between the two germline ends. CDR3 length: 11 residues. From RNA transcripts, TCR beta CDR3 regions were amplified. With the HTBI primer set, the TCR CDR3 went through a first round of RT-PCR. TCRdb reprocessed the multiplex PCR reads with MiXCR, giving one entry per CDR3 protein. This table holds under 700,000 distinct CDR3 sequences, roughly 46% found once. Remarks on this clonotype: This sequence may be a read error, since a much larger clone differs from it by one base.

The TCR originated in a woman aged 18-29 years with Graves' hyperthyroidism. This rearrangement joins TRBV7-9 to TRBJ2-7, with no clear D. What was sequenced was peripheral blood or thyroid tissue (not recorded which). CDR3 bases: TGTGCCAGCAGGGACGACTACGAGCAGTACTTC. It codes for CASRDDYEQYF.